Sequencing of this T cell receptor (beta chain) was carried out in a study of Graves' ophthalmopathy and Graves' hyperthyroidism. Ophthalmopathy donors' eye disease showed moderate-to-severe activity, CAS of at least 3, NOSPECS of at least 4 and duration under 3 months. Other autoimmune diseases, uncontrolled infections, pregnancy or lactation led to the exclusion of patients. About 10 ml of fresh blood yielded the PBMCs by density gradient. CDR3 length: 16 amino acids. Germline CDR1 reads MRHNA; CDR2 reads SNTAGT. V was cut by 4 bases and J by 0 bases, with 13 bases left in between. Using RNA transcripts, the TCR beta CDR3 regions were amplified. HTBI primers were employed in first-round RT-PCR, then a second-round multiplex PCR followed. MiXCR, run by TCRdb on the multiplex PCR reads, gives a single entry per CDR3 protein. Of more than 550,000 distinct CDR3 sequences listed, roughly 39% are singletons.

This clonotype was counted only a few times. Sequences were obtained from peripheral blood. This sequence joins TRBV6-4 and TRBJ1-5, with a tentative D call TRBD1 (6 bases). The sequence came from an adult man with Graves' ophthalmopathy. The CDR3 DNA reads as TGTGCCAGCAGTGGGACAAGGGGGGATAGCAATCAGCCCCAGCATTTT. Residues: CASSGTRGDSNQPQHF.